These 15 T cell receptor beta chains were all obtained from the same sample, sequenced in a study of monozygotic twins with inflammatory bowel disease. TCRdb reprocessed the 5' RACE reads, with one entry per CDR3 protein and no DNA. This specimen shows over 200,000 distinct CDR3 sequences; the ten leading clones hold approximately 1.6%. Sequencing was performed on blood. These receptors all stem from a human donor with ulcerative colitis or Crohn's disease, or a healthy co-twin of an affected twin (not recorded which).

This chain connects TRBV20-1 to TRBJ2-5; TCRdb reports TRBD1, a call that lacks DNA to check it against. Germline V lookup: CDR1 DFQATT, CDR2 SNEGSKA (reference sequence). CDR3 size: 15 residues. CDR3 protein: CSASGARGFLETQYF.

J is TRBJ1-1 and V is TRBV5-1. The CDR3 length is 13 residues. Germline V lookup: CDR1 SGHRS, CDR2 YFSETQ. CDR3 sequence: CASSLALGTEAFF.

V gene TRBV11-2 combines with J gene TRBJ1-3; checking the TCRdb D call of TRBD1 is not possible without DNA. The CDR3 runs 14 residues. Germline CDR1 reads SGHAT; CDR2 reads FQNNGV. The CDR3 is CASSRSGDGNTIYF.

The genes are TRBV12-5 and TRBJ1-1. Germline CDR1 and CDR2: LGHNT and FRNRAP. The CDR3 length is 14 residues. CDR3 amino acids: CASGLREQNTEAFF.

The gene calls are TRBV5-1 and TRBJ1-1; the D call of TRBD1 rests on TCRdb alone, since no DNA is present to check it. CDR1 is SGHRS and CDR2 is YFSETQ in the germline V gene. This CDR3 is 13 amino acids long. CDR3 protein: CASMLISGTDVFF.

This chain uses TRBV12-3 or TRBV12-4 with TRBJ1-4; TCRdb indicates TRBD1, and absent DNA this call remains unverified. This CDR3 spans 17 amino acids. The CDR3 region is CASSFGRRTRTNEKLFF.

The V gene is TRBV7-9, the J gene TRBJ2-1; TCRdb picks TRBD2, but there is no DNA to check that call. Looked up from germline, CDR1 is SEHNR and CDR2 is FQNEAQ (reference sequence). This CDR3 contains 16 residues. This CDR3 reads CASSFVTSGPNNEQFF.

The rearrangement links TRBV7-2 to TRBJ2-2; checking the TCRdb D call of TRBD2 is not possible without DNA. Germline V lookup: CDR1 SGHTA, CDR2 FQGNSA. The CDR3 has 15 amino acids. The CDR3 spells CASSLGNWRSGELFF.

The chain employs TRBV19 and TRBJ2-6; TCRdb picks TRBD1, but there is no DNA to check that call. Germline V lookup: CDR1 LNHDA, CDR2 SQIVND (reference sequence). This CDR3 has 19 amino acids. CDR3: CASSRSPGQGLFGANVLTF.

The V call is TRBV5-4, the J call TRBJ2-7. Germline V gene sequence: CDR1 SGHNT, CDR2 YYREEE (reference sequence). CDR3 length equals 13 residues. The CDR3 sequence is CASSLMTSYEQYF.

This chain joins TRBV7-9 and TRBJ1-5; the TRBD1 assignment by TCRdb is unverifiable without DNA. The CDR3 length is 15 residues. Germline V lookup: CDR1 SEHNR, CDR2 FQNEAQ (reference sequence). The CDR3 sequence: CASSLGTGTNQPQHF. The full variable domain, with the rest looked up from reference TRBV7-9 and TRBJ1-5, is DTGVSQNPRHKITKRGQNVTFRCDPISEHNRLYWYRQTLGQGPEFLTYFQNEAQLEKSRLLSDRFSAERPKGSFSTLEIQRTEQGDSAMYLCASSLGTGTNQPQHFGDGTRLSIL.

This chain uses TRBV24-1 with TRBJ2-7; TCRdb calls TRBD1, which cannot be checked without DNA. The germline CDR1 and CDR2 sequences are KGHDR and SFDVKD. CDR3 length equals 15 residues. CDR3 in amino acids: CATSDPKTEAYEQYF.

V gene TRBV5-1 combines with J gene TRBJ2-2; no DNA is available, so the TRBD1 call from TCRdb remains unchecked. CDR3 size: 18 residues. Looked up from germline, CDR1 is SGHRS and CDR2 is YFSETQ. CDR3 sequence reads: CASSFNPLGQANTGELFF.

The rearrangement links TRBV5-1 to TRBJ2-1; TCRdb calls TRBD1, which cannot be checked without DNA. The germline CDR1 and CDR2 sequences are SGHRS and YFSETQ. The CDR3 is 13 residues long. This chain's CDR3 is CASSEPGRNEQFF.

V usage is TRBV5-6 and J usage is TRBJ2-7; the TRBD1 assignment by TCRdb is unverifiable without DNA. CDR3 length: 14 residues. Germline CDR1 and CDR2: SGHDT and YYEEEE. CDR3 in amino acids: CASSLLTGWYEQYF.